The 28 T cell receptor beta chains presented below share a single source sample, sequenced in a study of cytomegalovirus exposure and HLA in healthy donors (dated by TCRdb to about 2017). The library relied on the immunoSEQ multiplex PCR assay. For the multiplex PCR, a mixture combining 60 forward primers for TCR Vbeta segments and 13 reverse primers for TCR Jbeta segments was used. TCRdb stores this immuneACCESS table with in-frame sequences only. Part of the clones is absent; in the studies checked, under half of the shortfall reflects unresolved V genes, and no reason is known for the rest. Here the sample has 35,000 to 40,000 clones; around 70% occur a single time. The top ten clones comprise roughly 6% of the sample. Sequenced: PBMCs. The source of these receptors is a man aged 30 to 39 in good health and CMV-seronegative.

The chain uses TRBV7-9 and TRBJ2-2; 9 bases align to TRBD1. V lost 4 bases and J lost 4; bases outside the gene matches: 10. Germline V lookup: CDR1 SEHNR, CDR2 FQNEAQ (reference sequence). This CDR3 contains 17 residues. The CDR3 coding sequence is TGTGCCAGCAGCTCCCCCCCGGGACAGGGAATCACCGGGGAGCTGTTTTTT. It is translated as CASSSPPGQGITGELFF.

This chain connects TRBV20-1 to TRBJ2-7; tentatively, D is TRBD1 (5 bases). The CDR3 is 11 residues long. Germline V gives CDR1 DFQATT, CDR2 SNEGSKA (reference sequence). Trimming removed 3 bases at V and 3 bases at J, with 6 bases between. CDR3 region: CSASDSYEQYF. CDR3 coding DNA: TGCAGTGCTAGCGACAGCTACGAGCAGTACTTC.

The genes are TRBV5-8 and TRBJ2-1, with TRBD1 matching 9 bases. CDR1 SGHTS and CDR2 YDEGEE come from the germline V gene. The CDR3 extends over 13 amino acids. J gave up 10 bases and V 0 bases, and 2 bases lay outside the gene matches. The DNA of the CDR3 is TGTGCCAGCAGCTTGGTCGGGACAGGGGAGCAGTTCTTC. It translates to CASSLVGTGEQFF. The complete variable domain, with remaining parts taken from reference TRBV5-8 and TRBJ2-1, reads EAGVTQSPTHLIKTRGQQATLRCSPISGHTSVYWYQQALGLGLQFLLWYDEGEERNRGNFPPRFSGRQFPNYSSELNVNALELEDSALYLCASSLVGTGEQFFGPGTRLTVL.

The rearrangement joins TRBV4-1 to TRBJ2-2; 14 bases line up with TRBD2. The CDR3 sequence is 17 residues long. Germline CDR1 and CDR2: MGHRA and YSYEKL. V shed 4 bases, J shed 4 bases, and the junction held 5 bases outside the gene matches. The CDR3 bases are TGCGCCAGCAGCCGCGGGACTAGCGGGAGCCCCACCGGGGAGCTGTTTTTT. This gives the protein CASSRGTSGSPTGELFF.

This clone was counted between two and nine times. In DNA form, the CDR3 reads TGTGCCAGCAGCTTCACGGGGACAGCTAACTATGGCTACACCTTC. Translation: CASSFTGTANYGYTF. The chain couples TRBV5-5 to TRBJ1-2; 7 bases agree with TRBD1. The CDR3 sequence is 15 residues long. Unmatched junction bases numbered 4, after V lost 2 bases and J lost 0 bases. Germline CDR1 is SGHKS and CDR2 is YYEKEE (reference sequence).

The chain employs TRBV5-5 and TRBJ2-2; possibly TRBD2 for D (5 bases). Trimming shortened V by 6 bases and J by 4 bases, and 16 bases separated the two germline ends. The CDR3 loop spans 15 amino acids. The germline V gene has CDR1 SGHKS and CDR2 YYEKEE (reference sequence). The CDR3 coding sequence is TGTGCCAGCACTGCGGGTCAGTCGATCACCGGGGAGCTGTTTTTT. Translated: CASTAGQSITGELFF.

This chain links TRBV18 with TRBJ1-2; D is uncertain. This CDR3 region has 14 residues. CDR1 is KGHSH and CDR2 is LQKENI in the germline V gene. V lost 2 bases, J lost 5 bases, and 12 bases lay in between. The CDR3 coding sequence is TGTGCCAGCTCACCAGGGCCTAGCTCATATGGCTACACCTTC. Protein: CASSPGPSSYGYTF.

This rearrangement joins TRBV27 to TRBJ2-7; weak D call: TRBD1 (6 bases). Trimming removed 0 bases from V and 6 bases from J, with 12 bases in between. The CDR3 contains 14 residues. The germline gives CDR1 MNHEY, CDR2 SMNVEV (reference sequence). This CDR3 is CASSLSRTGTEQYF. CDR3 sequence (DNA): TGTGCCAGCAGTTTATCTCGTACAGGGACCGAGCAGTACTTC.

CDR3 protein: CASSSLASIGDEQFF. CDR3 DNA sequence: TGTGCCAGCAGTTCCCTAGCGAGCATCGGGGATGAGCAGTTCTTC. The chain carries TRBV7-6 and TRBJ2-1; a possible D gene is TRBD2 (6 bases). The CDR3 covers 15 residues. The V gene's germline CDR1 is SGHVS and CDR2 FNYEAQ. The V gene lost 6 bases and the J gene lost 8 bases, with 20 bases spanning the gap.

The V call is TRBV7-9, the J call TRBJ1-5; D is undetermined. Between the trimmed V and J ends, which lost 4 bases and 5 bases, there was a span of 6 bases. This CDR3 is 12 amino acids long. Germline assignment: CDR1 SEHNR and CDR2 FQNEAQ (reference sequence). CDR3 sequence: CASSSPDQPQHF. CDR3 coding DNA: TGTGCCAGCAGCTCCCCCGATCAGCCCCAGCATTTT. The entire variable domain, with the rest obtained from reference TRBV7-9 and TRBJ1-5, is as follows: DTGVSQNPRHKITKRGQNVTFRCDPISEHNRLYWYRQTLGQGPEFLTYFQNEAQLEKSRLLSDRFSAERPKGSFSTLEIQRTEQGDSAMYLCASSSPDQPQHFGDGTRLSIL.

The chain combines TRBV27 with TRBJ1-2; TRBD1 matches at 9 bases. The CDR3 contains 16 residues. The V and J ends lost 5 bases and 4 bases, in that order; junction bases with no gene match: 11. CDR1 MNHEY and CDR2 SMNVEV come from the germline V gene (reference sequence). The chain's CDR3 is CASSAWTGERPYGYTF. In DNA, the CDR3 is TGTGCCAGCAGTGCGTGGACAGGGGAGCGACCCTATGGCTACACCTTC.

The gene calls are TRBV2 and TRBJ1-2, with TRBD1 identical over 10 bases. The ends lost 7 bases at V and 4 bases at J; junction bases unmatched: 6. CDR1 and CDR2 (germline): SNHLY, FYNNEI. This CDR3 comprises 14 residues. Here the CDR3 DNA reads TGTGCCAGCATGGGACAGGGGACGACCTATGGCTACACCTTC. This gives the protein CASMGQGTTYGYTF.

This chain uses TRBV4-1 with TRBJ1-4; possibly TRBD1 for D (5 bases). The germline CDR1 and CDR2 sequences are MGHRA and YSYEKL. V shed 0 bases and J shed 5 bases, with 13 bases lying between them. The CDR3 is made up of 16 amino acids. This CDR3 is CASSQDLGAGNEKLFF. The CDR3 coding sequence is TGCGCCAGCAGCCAAGATCTTGGGGCAGGGAATGAAAAACTGTTTTTT.

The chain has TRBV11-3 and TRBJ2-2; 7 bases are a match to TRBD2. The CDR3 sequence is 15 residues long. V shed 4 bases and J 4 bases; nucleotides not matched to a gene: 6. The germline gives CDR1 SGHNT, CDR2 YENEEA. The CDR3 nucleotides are TGTGCCAGCAGCTCCCAGTCGGGGGGCACCGGGGAGCTGTTTTTT. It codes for CASSSQSGGTGELFF.

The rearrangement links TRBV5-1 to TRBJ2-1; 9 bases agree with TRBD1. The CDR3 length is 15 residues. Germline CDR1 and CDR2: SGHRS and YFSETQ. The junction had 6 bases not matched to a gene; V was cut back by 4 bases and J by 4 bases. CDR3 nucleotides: TGCGCCAGCAGCGACGGACAGGGGCGTTACAATGAGCAGTTCTTC. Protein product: CASSDGQGRYNEQFF.

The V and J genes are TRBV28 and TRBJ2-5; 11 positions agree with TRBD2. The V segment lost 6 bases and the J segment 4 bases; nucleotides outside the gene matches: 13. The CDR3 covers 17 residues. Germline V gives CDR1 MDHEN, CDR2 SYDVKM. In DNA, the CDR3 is TGTGCCAGCAGCCTGACTAGCGGGATGTCTTTTGGAGAGACCCAGTACTTC. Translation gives CASSLTSGMSFGETQYF.

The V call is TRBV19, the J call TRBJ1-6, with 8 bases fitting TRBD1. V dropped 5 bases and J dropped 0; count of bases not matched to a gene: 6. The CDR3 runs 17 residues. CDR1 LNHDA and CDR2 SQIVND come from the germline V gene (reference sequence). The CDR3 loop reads CASSPGQANSYNSPLHF. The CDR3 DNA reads TGTGCCAGTAGTCCGGGACAGGCGAACTCCTATAATTCACCCCTCCACTTT.

The CDR3 loop reads CASSPQGAHGNTIYF. DNA for the CDR3: TGTGCCAGCAGCCCACAGGGGGCTCATGGAAACACCATATATTTT. V usage is TRBV7-9 and J usage is TRBJ1-3, with 9 bases aligning to TRBD1. Germline loops: CDR1 SEHNR, CDR2 FQNEAQ (reference sequence). With 5 bases clipped from V and 3 bases from J, the junction kept 5 bases outside the gene matches. The CDR3 totals 15 residues. The full variable domain, its missing parts supplied by reference TRBV7-9 and TRBJ1-3, is DTGVSQNPRHKITKRGQNVTFRCDPISEHNRLYWYRQTLGQGPEFLTYFQNEAQLEKSRLLSDRFSAERPKGSFSTLEIQRTEQGDSAMYLCASSPQGAHGNTIYFGEGSWLTVV.

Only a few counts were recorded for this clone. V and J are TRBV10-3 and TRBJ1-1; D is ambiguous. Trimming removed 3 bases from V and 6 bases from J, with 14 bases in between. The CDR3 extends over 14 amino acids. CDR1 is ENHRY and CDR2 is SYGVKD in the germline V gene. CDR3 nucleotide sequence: TGTGCCATCAGTGAATTCGGGGAGAGGGCTGAAGCTTTCTTT. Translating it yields CAISEFGERAEAFF.

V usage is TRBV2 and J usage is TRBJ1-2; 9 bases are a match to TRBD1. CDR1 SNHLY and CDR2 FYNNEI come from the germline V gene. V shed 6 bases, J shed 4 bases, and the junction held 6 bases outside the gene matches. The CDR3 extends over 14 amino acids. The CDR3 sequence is CASRPGQGAYGYTF. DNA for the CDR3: TGTGCCAGCAGGCCGGGACAGGGTGCCTATGGCTACACCTTC. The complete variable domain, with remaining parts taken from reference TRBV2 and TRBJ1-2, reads EPEVTQTPSHQVTQMGQEVILRCVPISNHLYFYWYRQILGQKVEFLVSFYNNEISEKSEIFDDQFSVERPDGSNFTLKIRSTKLEDSAMYFCASRPGQGAYGYTFGSGTRLTVV.

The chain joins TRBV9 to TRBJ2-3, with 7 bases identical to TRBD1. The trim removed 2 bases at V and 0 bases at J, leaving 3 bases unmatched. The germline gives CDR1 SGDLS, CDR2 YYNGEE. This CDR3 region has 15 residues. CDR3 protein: CASSVTGASTDTQYF. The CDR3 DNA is TGTGCCAGCAGCGTTACAGGGGCCAGCACAGATACGCAGTATTTT.

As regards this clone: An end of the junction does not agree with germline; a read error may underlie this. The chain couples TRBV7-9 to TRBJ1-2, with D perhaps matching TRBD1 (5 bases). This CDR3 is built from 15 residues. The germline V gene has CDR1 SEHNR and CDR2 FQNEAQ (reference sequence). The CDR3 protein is CASSLGDSANYGYPF. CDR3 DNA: TGTGCCAGCAGCTTGGGGGACTCAGCTAACTATGGCTACCCCTTC. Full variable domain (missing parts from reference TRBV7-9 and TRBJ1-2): DTGVSQNPRHKITKRGQNVTFRCDPISEHNRLYWYRQTLGQGPEFLTYFQNEAQLEKSRLLSDRFSAERPKGSFSTLEIQRTEQGDSAMYLCASSLGDSANYGYPFGSGTRLTVV.

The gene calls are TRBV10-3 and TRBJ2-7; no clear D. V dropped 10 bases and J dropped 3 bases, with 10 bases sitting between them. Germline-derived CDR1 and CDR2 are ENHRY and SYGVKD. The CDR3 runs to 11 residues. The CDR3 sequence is CATSQLYEQYF. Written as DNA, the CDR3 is TGTGCCACTTCCCAACTCTACGAGCAGTACTTC.

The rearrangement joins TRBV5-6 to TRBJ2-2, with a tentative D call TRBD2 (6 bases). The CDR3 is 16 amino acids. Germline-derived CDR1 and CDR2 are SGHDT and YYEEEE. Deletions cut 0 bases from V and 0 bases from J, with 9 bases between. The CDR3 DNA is TGTGCCAGCAGCTTGGGAGGAGGGGCGAACACCGGGGAGCTGTTTTTT. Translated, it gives CASSLGGGANTGELFF.

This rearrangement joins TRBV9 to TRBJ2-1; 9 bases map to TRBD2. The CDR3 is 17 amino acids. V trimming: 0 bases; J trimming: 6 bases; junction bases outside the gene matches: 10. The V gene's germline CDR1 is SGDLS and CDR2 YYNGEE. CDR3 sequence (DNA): TGTGCCAGCAGCGTAGCTACACTAGCGGGCGATCGCAATGAGCAGTTCTTC. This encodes CASSVATLAGDRNEQFF.

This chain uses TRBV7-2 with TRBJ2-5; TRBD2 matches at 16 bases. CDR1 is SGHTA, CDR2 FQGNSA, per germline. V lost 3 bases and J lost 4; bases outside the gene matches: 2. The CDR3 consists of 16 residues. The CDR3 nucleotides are TGTGCCAGCAGCTTGGGACTAGCGGGGGGGACAGAGACCCAGTACTTC. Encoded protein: CASSLGLAGGTETQYF.

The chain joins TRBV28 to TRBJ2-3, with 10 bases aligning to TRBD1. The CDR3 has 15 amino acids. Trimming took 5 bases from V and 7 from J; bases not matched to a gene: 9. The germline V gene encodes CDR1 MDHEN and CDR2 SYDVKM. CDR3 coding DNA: TGTGCCAGCAGTGACCTCGGGACAGGGGATTATACGCAGTATTTT. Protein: CASSDLGTGDYTQYF.

Here the CDR3 reads CAISEGSRSTDTQYF. The CDR3, as DNA: TGTGCCATCAGTGAGGGTAGCAGAAGCACAGATACGCAGTATTTT. V gene TRBV10-3 combines with J gene TRBJ2-3, with D unclear. The V end lost 2 bases, the J end lost 0 bases, and 9 bases lay between the germline ends. This CDR3 contains 15 residues. CDR1 is ENHRY, CDR2 SYGVKD, per germline.